This is a list of T cell receptor beta chains from one sample in a study of STAT3 mutations in large granular lymphocyte leukemia. The assay was immunoSEQ multiplex PCR, and TCRdb's table has in-frame clones only and misses some. This sample yields some 5,000 clones, of which approximately 49% are seen a single time; about 84% belongs to the top ten. Specimen: peripheral blood mononuclear cells. Every receptor here comes from a man aged 55 to 70 with T-cell large granular lymphocyte leukemia. Some clones in this sample may be carry-over from other donors' samples. The CDR3 runs from the conserved cysteine through the conserved F or W. The D gene is left open where the match is weak. Only part of the rows carry a size: once, few, many, or a class if the clone is expanded.

TRBD1,TRBV4-1,TRBJ1-4,.,TGCGCCAGCAGCCAAGGTCCGACAGGGGTTGGGGAAAAACTGTTTTTT,CASSQGPTGVGEKLFF
.,TRBV5-6,TRBJ2-1,.,TGTGCCAGCAACTATTGGGTGTCAGTAGGAAATGAGCAGTTCTTC,CASNYWVSVGNEQFF
.,TRBV6-1,TRBJ2-7,.,TGTGCCAGCAGTGAAGTTTCAGGGGCAGGGTACGAGCAGTACTTC,CASSEVSGAGYEQYF
TRBD1,TRBV30,TRBJ1-6,few,TGTGCCTGGGCAAGGGGGCTCTATAATTCACCCCTCCACTTT,CAWARGLYNSPLHF
.,TRBV29-1,TRBJ2-1,.,TGCAGCGTTGATAAGGGTGACGAGCAGTTCTTC,CSVDKGDEQFF
TRBD2,TRBV30,TRBJ2-7,medium-sized,TGTGCCTGGAGTGTCGGGGGGTTCTACGAGCAGTACTTC,CAWSVGGFYEQYF
.,TRBV20-1,TRBJ1-2,.,TGCAGTGCGGACATCAACTATGGCTACACCTTC,CSADINYGYTF
.,TRBV5-4,TRBJ1-2,few,TGTGCCAGCAGCTTGGAACGCTTTGATGGCTACACCTTC,CASSLERFDGYTF
TRBD1,TRBV5-1,TRBJ1-6,.,TGCGCCAGCAGCTTGGAGGCAGGGGGAAATTCACCCCTCCACTTT,CASSLEAGGNSPLHF
.,TRBV7-3,TRBJ2-7,.,TGTGCCAGCAGCCCCGAGGCTGGAGGCTACGAGCAGTACTTC,CASSPEAGGYEQYF
TRBD1,TRBV6-5,TRBJ2-7,few,TGTGCCAGCAGGTTTAAGGGGGCTAGCGAGCAGTACTTC,CASRFKGASEQYF
.,TRBV18,TRBJ1-5,.,TGTGCCAGCTCCCTCAGTTCAGGAGAAAATCAGCCCCAGCATTTT,CASSLSSGENQPQHF
.,TRBV7-9,TRBJ1-6,few,TGTGCCAGCAGCACCAAGGGGTCACCCCTCCACTTT,CASSTKGSPLHF
.,TRBV7-9,TRBJ2-5,medium-sized,TGTGCCAGCAGCTTAGTTGGATTGGAGACCCAGTACTTC,CASSLVGLETQYF
.,TRBV29-1,TRBJ2-7,.,TGCAGCGTTCGGGGACGGTACTACGAGCAGTACTTC,CSVRGRYYEQYF
.,TRBV4-1,TRBJ2-1,.,TGCGCCAGCAGCCAACTCGGCGGCCCCCTTAGGATGAACAATGAGCAGTTCTTC,CASSQLGGPLRMNNEQFF
.,TRBV7-8,TRBJ1-5,once,TGTGCCAGCAGCTTAGCTAGTCAGCCCCAGCATTTT,CASSLASQPQHF
TRBD1,TRBV5-6,TRBJ2-1,.,TGTGCCAGCAGCAGTACGGGACAGGGGACGGATGAGCAGTTCTTC,CASSSTGQGTDEQFF
.,TRBV11-3,TRBJ2-1,few,TGTGCCAGCAGCAGAGGTCCCACCAATGAGCAGTTCTTC,CASSRGPTNEQFF
.,TRBV6-1,TRBJ1-2,.,TGTGCCAGCAGTGCGGGGGGCAGCTATGGCTACACCTTC,CASSAGGSYGYTF
.,TRBV29-1,TRBJ2-5,.,TGCAGCGTTGAAGTTAATCCAGAGACCCAGTACTTC,CSVEVNPETQYF
.,TRBV5-1,TRBJ1-2,.,TGCGCCAGCACTGACGTGGGAGGCTACACCTTC,CASTDVGGYTF
.,TRBV15,TRBJ1-2,few,TGTGCCACCAGCAGAGATTCGGGGGTGGGCTACACCTTC,CATSRDSGVGYTF
.,TRBV30,TRBJ1-2,.,TGTGCCTGGAGTAGAAGTTTGGACCCTAACTATGGCTACACCTTC,CAWSRSLDPNYGYTF
.,TRBV29-1,TRBJ2-1,.,TGCAGCATCCTCTCCTACAATGAGCAGTTCTTC,CSILSYNEQFF
.,TRBV5-4,TRBJ1-1,.,TGTGCCAGCAGCTTGGGGGCAACGCTGAACACTGAAGCTTTCTTT,CASSLGATLNTEAFF
.,TRBV30,TRBJ1-6,few,TGTGCCTGGAGTGTCAGGACTACCGCTAATTCACCCCTCCACTTT,CAWSVRTTANSPLHF
.,TRBV5-4,TRBJ1-1,.,TGTGCCAGCAGCTCCCCTTTTGGGGGTGACACTGAAGCTTTCTTT,CASSSPFGGDTEAFF
.,TRBV29-1,TRBJ1-2,few,TGCAGCGTGGGGTTTGACGGTGGCTACACCTTC,CSVGFDGGYTF
TRBD2,TRBV5-4,TRBJ2-1,.,TGTGCCAGCAGCTCAGCGGGGGCGAGAAACAATGAGCAGTTCTTC,CASSSAGARNNEQFF
.,TRBV5-1,TRBJ1-6,few,TGCGCCAGCAGCTTGTACGGGGAGACAATGCCCTCACCCCTCCACTTT,CASSLYGETMPSPLHF
.,TRBV14,TRBJ1-5,few,TGTGCCAGCAGCCCTGCAGGAGTTAGTCAGCCCCAGCATTTT,CASSPAGVSQPQHF
.,TRBV20-1,TRBJ2-7,medium-sized,TGCAGTGCTAGGATGGGGGAGCAGTACTTC,CSARMGEQYF
.,TRBV9,TRBJ2-2,.,TGTGCCAGCAGCGTAGGGGGGCACTCCACCGGGGAGCTGTTTTTT,CASSVGGHSTGELFF
.,TRBV5-4,TRBJ2-1,.,TGTGCCAGCAGCTCCACGCCAGACAATGAGCAGTTCTTC,CASSSTPDNEQFF
.,TRBV6-1,TRBJ2-1,.,TGTGCCAGCAGTGAAGTTCTCTCCAATGAGCAGTTCTTC,CASSEVLSNEQFF
.,TRBV5-1,TRBJ2-2,.,TGCGCCAGCAGCTTGTCGGGGTCCGGGGAGCTGTTTTTT,CASSLSGSGELFF
.,TRBV6-5,TRBJ1-6,.,TGTGCCAGCAGTTCAAGTACGGGTGGGGGTAATTCACCCCTCCACTTT,CASSSSTGGGNSPLHF
TRBD1,TRBV7-2,TRBJ1-3,.,TGTGCCAGCAGCGCCCGACAGGGGGACACCATATATTTT,CASSARQGDTIYF
TRBD1,TRBV18,TRBJ2-2,.,TGTGCCAGCTCGTCGGGACAGGGAGCCACCGGGGAGCTGTTTTTT,CASSSGQGATGELFF